Detailed here is one T cell receptor beta chain. This specimen belongs to a study of blood T cell repertoires in COVID-19. The overall study: COVID-19 samples collected from the United States, Italy and Spain covered acute and convalescent phases. Sample material is recorded as cDNA or gDNA derived from T cells, B-cell-depleted T cells, or PBMCs.

TCRdb's table, derived via immunoSEQ multiplex PCR, lists solely in-frame clones and lacks some. The sample holds 100,000 to 150,000 clones, about 70% seen once. Seattle cases were enrolled at active infection and followed longitudinally. Germline loops: CDR1 SGHNT, CDR2 YYREEE (reference sequence). The V gene lost 0 bases and the J gene lost 1 base, with 8 bases spanning the gap. The CDR3 has 15 amino acids. This TCR came from an older man with COVID-19, enrolled during active disease. Material: peripheral blood. The rearrangement links TRBV5-4 to TRBJ2-1, with no clear D. This chain's CDR3 is CASSLAARSYNEQFF. The CDR3 DNA reads TGTGCCAGCAGCTTGGCCGCTAGATCCTACAATGAGCAGTTCTTC.